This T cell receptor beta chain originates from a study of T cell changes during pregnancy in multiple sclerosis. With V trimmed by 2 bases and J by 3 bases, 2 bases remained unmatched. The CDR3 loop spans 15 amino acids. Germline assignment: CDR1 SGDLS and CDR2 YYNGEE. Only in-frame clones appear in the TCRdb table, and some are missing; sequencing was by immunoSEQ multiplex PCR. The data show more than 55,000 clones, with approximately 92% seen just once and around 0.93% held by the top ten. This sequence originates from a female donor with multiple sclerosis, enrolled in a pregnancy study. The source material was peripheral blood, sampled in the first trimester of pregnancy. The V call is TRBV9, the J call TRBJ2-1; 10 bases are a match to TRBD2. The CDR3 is CASSVSGGGYNEQFF. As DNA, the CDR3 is TGTGCCAGCAGCGTGAGCGGGGGGGGCTACAATGAGCAGTTCTTC.